The 21 T cell receptor beta chains in this list originate from one sample, sequenced in a study of blood T cell repertoires in COVID-19. Clones were sequenced by immunoSEQ multiplex PCR, and TCRdb holds only the in-frame ones, with some missing. Of approximately 200,000 clones detected, more than 70% appear once; the ten largest clones hold under 4.5%. Sequencing was carried out using peripheral blood. Receptors were obtained from a woman under 40 with acute or convalescent COVID-19.

The DNA for the CDR3 is TGTGCCAGCAGCTTAGCGCCGCATGCAGGGGGCCTACCTAATGGCTACACCTTC. Its translation: CASSLAPHAGGLPNGYTF. The chain has TRBV11-2 and TRBJ1-2; 8 bases are a match to TRBD1. CDR1 is SGHAT and CDR2 is FQNNGV in the germline V gene. The CDR3 covers 18 residues. The V gene end was trimmed by 1 base and the J gene end by 6 bases; junction bases not matched to a gene: 16.

In this sample, this clone turned up once. V usage is TRBV6-2 or TRBV6-3 and J usage is TRBJ2-7, with no clear D. The CDR3 totals 11 residues. Germline V gene lookup returns CDR1 MNHEY and CDR2 SVGEGT. The V and J ends lost 6 bases and 7 bases respectively, with 10 bases between them. The CDR3 here is CASSPAREQYF. The CDR3 nucleotides read TGTGCCAGCAGCCCAGCTCGGGAGCAGTACTTC.

The rearrangement uses TRBV13 and TRBJ1-1; 7 bases line up with TRBD1. V was pared by 4 bases and J by 11 bases, with 7 bases of the junction left unmatched. The CDR3 is 12 amino acids. Germline-derived CDR1 and CDR2 are PRHDT and FYEKMQ (reference sequence). CDR3 sequence reads: CASSSTGYKAFF. In DNA form, the CDR3 reads TGTGCCAGCAGCTCGACAGGGTATAAGGCTTTCTTT.

The chain carries TRBV27 and TRBJ1-1; weak D call: TRBD1 (6 bases). V lost 1 base and J lost 11, with 8 bases in between. CDR1 is MNHEY, CDR2 SMNVEV, per germline (reference sequence). The CDR3 length is 11 residues. Here the CDR3 reads CASSLWGPAFF. The DNA for the CDR3 is TGTGCCAGCAGTTTATGGGGGCCGGCTTTCTTT.

About this clone itself: This sample includes further DNA sequences coding for the same CDR3. The chain recombines TRBV11-2 with TRBJ2-5; no firm D call. Trimming took 4 bases from V and 5 from J, leaving 5 bases between them. The CDR3 spans 11 residues. CDR1 is SGHAT and CDR2 is FQNNGV in the germline V gene. The CDR3 spells CASSSLETQYF. The DNA of the CDR3 is TGTGCCAGCAGCTCCTTGGAGACCCAGTACTTC.

This rearrangement joins TRBV27 to TRBJ1-1; a weak D match, TRBD1 (5 bases). This CDR3 is built from 13 residues. V dropped 6 bases and J dropped 0 bases, with 8 bases sitting between them. Germline-derived CDR1 and CDR2 are MNHEY and SMNVEV (reference sequence). The DNA for the CDR3 is TGTGCCAGCAGCGTGACAGTGAACACTGAAGCTTTCTTT. Translation gives CASSVTVNTEAFF.

This clone was found a few times. V gene TRBV12-3 or TRBV12-4 combines with J gene TRBJ1-3; D not certain. V shed 3 bases and J shed 7 bases, with 4 bases lying between them. This CDR3 has 11 amino acids. The CDR3 nucleotides read TGTGCCAGCAGTTTTCAGAACACCATATATTTT. This codes for CASSFQNTIYF.

This chain connects TRBV14 to TRBJ2-1; D perhaps matches TRBD2 (5 bases). V lost 1 base and J 3 bases, leaving 19 bases between the germline ends. This CDR3 comprises 18 residues. The germline V gene has CDR1 SGHDN and CDR2 FVKESK. The DNA for the CDR3 is TGTGCCAGCAGCCAAGTCTCTTACGGGAATAGAAACTACAATGAGCAGTTCTTC. This gives the protein CASSQVSYGNRNYNEQFF.

The chain combines TRBV7-9 with TRBJ2-1; D perhaps matches TRBD1 (5 bases). This CDR3 region has 13 residues. CDR1 is SEHNR and CDR2 is FQNEAQ in the germline V gene (reference sequence). Trimming shortened V by 1 base and J by 10 bases, and 11 bases separated the two germline ends. In DNA, the CDR3 is TGTGCCAGCAGCTTAGGGGGCGCGGAGGAGCAGTTCTTC. It is translated as CASSLGGAEEQFF.

The V gene is TRBV27, the J gene TRBJ2-7; D may be TRBD2 (5 bases). V gave up 2 bases and J gave up 3 bases, with 11 bases separating them. CDR1 MNHEY and CDR2 SMNVEV come from the germline V gene (reference sequence). This CDR3 has 14 residues. The CDR3 loop reads CASSLTGSRYEQYF. CDR3 DNA: TGTGCCAGCAGTTTAACGGGGAGTCGCTACGAGCAGTACTTC.

The chain combines TRBV24-1 with TRBJ2-3, with unresolved D. With 9 bases removed from V and 2 bases from J, the gap between germline ends came to 8 bases. This CDR3 has 12 residues. CDR1 is KGHDR, CDR2 SFDVKD, per germline. CDR3 loop: CATGQDTDTQYF. The CDR3 DNA reads TGTGCCACCGGTCAGGACACAGATACGCAGTATTTT.

V usage is TRBV7-2 and J usage is TRBJ2-1, with unresolved D. There are 15 residues in the CDR3. Trimming cost V 5 bases and J 0 bases, with 11 bases left between them. Germline V lookup: CDR1 SGHTA, CDR2 FQGNSA. CDR3 loop: CASSLRHSSYNEQFF. For the CDR3, the DNA is TGTGCCAGCAGCCTCAGACATAGCTCCTACAATGAGCAGTTCTTC.

V and J are TRBV7-9 and TRBJ2-2; possible D gene TRBD2, 6 bases. V was trimmed by 5 bases and J by 6 bases, leaving 16 bases between them. The CDR3 is made up of 15 amino acids. The germline V gene encodes CDR1 SEHNR and CDR2 FQNEAQ (reference sequence). CDR3 sequence: CASSQGGVAAGELFF. DNA for the CDR3: TGTGCCAGCAGCCAAGGCGGGGTAGCCGCCGGGGAGCTGTTTTTT.

This sequence joins TRBV19 and TRBJ1-2; D perhaps matches TRBD1 (5 bases). Trimming pared 6 bases from V and 4 bases from J, leaving 15 bases between. The germline V gene encodes CDR1 LNHDA and CDR2 SQIVND (reference sequence). The CDR3 has 14 amino acids. The chain's CDR3 is CASRQLPGGYGYTF. CDR3 coding DNA: TGTGCCAGTAGGCAGTTACCCGGGGGCTATGGCTACACCTTC.

The chain recombines TRBV5-1 with TRBJ1-1; TRBD1 matches at 9 bases. CDR3 length equals 16 residues. With 0 bases clipped from V and 3 bases from J, the junction kept 6 bases outside the gene matches. CDR1 and CDR2 (germline): SGHRS, YFSETQ. The CDR3, as DNA: TGCGCCAGCAGCTTGGAACAGGGGGCAGGTTACACTGAAGCTTTCTTT. It translates to CASSLEQGAGYTEAFF.

Only a few counts were recorded for this clone. The V and J genes are TRBV5-5 and TRBJ1-5; 8 nucleotides line up with TRBD1. This CDR3 region has 15 residues. CDR1 and CDR2 from the germline V gene are SGHKS and YYEKEE (reference sequence). V lost 4 bases to trimming and J lost 5 bases; unmatched junction nucleotides: 8. The chain's CDR3 is CASSRDVTGDQPQHF. The CDR3 DNA follows: TGTGCCAGCAGCCGTGATGTGACAGGGGATCAGCCCCAGCATTTT.

The count of this clone is one. This sample includes further DNA sequences coding for the same CDR3. This chain uses TRBV7-2 with TRBJ2-1; 7 bases map to TRBD1. The CDR3 totals 15 residues. Germline CDR1 is SGHTA and CDR2 is FQGNSA. V lost 2 bases and J lost 0; bases outside the gene matches: 1. The CDR3 here is CASSLTGDSYNEQFF. In nucleotides, the CDR3 is TGTGCCAGCAGCTTAACAGGGGACTCCTACAATGAGCAGTTCTTC.

This clone showed up just a few times. The chain is built from TRBV7-2 and TRBJ1-5; the D is unclear. CDR3 length: 11 amino acids. Trimming took off 5 bases at V and 6 bases at J, with 5 bases between the two ends. CDR1 and CDR2 from the germline V gene are SGHTA and FQGNSA. This CDR3 reads CASSPSQPQHF. The CDR3 nucleotides are TGTGCCAGCAGCCCCTCTCAGCCCCAGCATTTT.

This chain joins TRBV2 and TRBJ1-6; a possible D gene is TRBD1 (6 bases). The CDR3 has 13 amino acids. V lost 7 bases, J lost 8 bases, and 12 bases lay in between. Germline CDR1 is SNHLY and CDR2 is FYNNEI. The CDR3 here is CASTNRADSPLHF. The CDR3, as DNA: TGTGCCAGCACCAACAGGGCTGATTCACCCCTCCACTTT.

The rearrangement links TRBV4-1 to TRBJ2-7; perhaps TRBD1 as D (5 bases). Trimming took off 0 bases at V and 4 bases at J, with 16 bases between the two ends. Germline CDR1 MGHRA, CDR2 YSYEKL. The CDR3 length is 16 residues. The CDR3 is CASSQDSRGFVYEQYF. The CDR3 DNA sequence: TGCGCCAGCAGCCAAGATTCAAGGGGCTTTGTATACGAGCAGTACTTC.

The sample holds a few counts of this clone. The chain joins TRBV6-1 to TRBJ1-2; D not certain. The CDR3 covers 12 residues. V was shortened by 3 bases and J by 6 bases, with 8 bases between the two germline ends. Germline CDR1 is MNHNS and CDR2 is SASEGT. Here the CDR3 DNA reads TGTGCCAGCAGTGAGCCCGCGAATGGCTACACCTTC. This sequence encodes CASSEPANGYTF.